Listed below are T cell receptor beta chains from one sample, sequenced in a study of blood T cell repertoires in COVID-19. The protocol was immunoSEQ multiplex PCR, while the TCRdb copy is restricted to in-frame clones and leaves out a portion. The sample shows about 98,000 clones, roughly 80% of them seen only once. The sample taken for sequencing was peripheral blood. The source of these receptors is a woman older than 75 with acute or convalescent COVID-19. Both conserved end residues are part of each CDR3. The order of the fields is V gene, D gene, clone size, J gene, CDR3 DNA, CDR3 protein. D genes are given only for firm matches. Only some rows state a clone size, as once, few, many or a class for expanded clones.

v_gene: TRBV5-1
d_gene: .
abundance: .
j_gene: TRBJ1-5
CDR3nt: TGCGCCAGCAGCTTAGGGGGGGAGAGCAATCAGCCCCAGCATTTT
CDR3aa: CASSLGGESNQPQHF

v_gene: TRBV6-2/TRBV6-3
d_gene: TRBD2
abundance: .
j_gene: TRBJ2-5
CDR3nt: TGTGCCAGCAGCCCCGGGGGGGGCTCGGAAGAGACCCAGTACTTC
CDR3aa: CASSPGGGSEETQYF

v_gene: TRBV7-2
d_gene: .
abundance: .
j_gene: TRBJ1-3
CDR3nt: TGTGCCAGCAGCACTGACAGACTCTCTGGAAACACCATATATTTT
CDR3aa: CASSTDRLSGNTIYF

v_gene: TRBV5-1
d_gene: TRBD2
abundance: .
j_gene: TRBJ2-1
CDR3nt: TGCGCCAGCAGCTTGGCCAGCGGGGGGGCCTACAATGAGCAGTTCTTC
CDR3aa: CASSLASGGAYNEQFF

v_gene: TRBV7-9
d_gene: TRBD2
abundance: .
j_gene: TRBJ2-3
CDR3nt: TGTGCCAGCAGCGGATCCTCTAGCGGGGGAACAGATACGCAGTATTTT
CDR3aa: CASSGSSSGGTDTQYF

v_gene: TRBV28
d_gene: .
abundance: .
j_gene: TRBJ1-5
CDR3nt: TGTGCCAGCAGTTCGACGGGTAATCAGCCCCAGCATTTT
CDR3aa: CASSSTGNQPQHF

v_gene: TRBV30
d_gene: TRBD1
abundance: few
j_gene: TRBJ1-1
CDR3nt: TGTGCCTGGGCCCCCAACGACAGGGACACTGAAGCTTTCTTT
CDR3aa: CAWAPNDRDTEAFF

v_gene: TRBV28
d_gene: .
abundance: few
j_gene: TRBJ1-1
CDR3nt: TGTGCCAGCAGTTTATTGACTACCAACACTGAAGCTTTCTTT
CDR3aa: CASSLLTTNTEAFF

v_gene: TRBV4-3
d_gene: .
abundance: .
j_gene: TRBJ1-4
CDR3nt: TGCGCCAGCAGCACCCTGGGGGCCAAGAATGAAAAACTGTTTTTT
CDR3aa: CASSTLGAKNEKLFF

v_gene: TRBV28
d_gene: .
abundance: few
j_gene: TRBJ1-2
CDR3nt: TGTGCCAGCAGTTTTTTTGGGGACACATCCTATGGCTACACCTTC
CDR3aa: CASSFFGDTSYGYTF

v_gene: TRBV29-1
d_gene: .
abundance: .
j_gene: TRBJ2-5
CDR3nt: TGCAGCGTTGTATACAGAGCCGAGACCCAGTACTTC
CDR3aa: CSVVYRAETQYF

v_gene: TRBV19
d_gene: .
abundance: .
j_gene: TRBJ1-5
CDR3nt: TGTGCCAGTAGTATAGGTCAAACAGGTCCTCAGCCCCAGCATTTT
CDR3aa: CASSIGQTGPQPQHF

v_gene: TRBV5-3
d_gene: .
abundance: once
j_gene: TRBJ2-1
CDR3nt: TGTGCCAGAAGCTTGGGCGGGACTGAGCAGTTCTTC
CDR3aa: CARSLGGTEQFF

v_gene: TRBV4-2
d_gene: TRBD1
abundance: .
j_gene: TRBJ1-2
CDR3nt: TGTGCCAGCAGCCAAGATCAACAGGGGCGGCTCTATGGCTACACCTTC
CDR3aa: CASSQDQQGRLYGYTF

v_gene: TRBV5-4
d_gene: TRBD2
abundance: .
j_gene: TRBJ2-5
CDR3nt: TGTGCCAGCAGCGTAATAGCGGGGGGCTTGATTACAGAGTACTTC
CDR3aa: CASSVIAGGLITEYF

v_gene: TRBV2
d_gene: .
abundance: .
j_gene: TRBJ1-1
CDR3nt: TGTGCCAGCAGCGCACAGGGTAACACTGAAGCTTTCTTT
CDR3aa: CASSAQGNTEAFF

v_gene: TRBV30
d_gene: TRBD1
abundance: .
j_gene: TRBJ2-2
CDR3nt: TGTGCCTGGAGTCCAGGGGGCCAAACCGGGGAGCTGTTTTTT
CDR3aa: CAWSPGGQTGELFF

v_gene: TRBV4-3
d_gene: .
abundance: .
j_gene: TRBJ1-2
CDR3nt: TGCGCCAGCAGCCAAGATCTGAGACAAGACGTCGGCTACACCTTC
CDR3aa: CASSQDLRQDVGYTF

v_gene: TRBV11-2
d_gene: .
abundance: .
j_gene: TRBJ1-1
CDR3nt: TGTGCCAGCAGCACAGGGTTGGGAAACACTGAAGCTTTCTTT
CDR3aa: CASSTGLGNTEAFF

v_gene: TRBV3-1/TRBV3-2
d_gene: TRBD1
abundance: few
j_gene: TRBJ1-1
CDR3nt: TGTGCCAGCAGCCAAAACCGACAGGGGTCGGCTTTCTTT
CDR3aa: CASSQNRQGSAFF

v_gene: TRBV30
d_gene: TRBD1
abundance: .
j_gene: TRBJ1-2
CDR3nt: TGTGCCTGGATGCGGACAGGGTATATGGGGGGCTACACCTTC
CDR3aa: CAWMRTGYMGGYTF

v_gene: TRBV29-1
d_gene: .
abundance: .
j_gene: TRBJ1-1
CDR3nt: TGCAGCGGAACGGAGATGAACACTGAAGCTTTCTTT
CDR3aa: CSGTEMNTEAFF

v_gene: TRBV15
d_gene: .
abundance: .
j_gene: TRBJ1-4
CDR3nt: TGTGCCACCAGCAGAGACCCGACAGGATTCAATGAAAAACTGTTTTTT
CDR3aa: CATSRDPTGFNEKLFF